Below, one T cell receptor (beta chain) is given with its context. Its antigen is not yet known. No base qualities exist here, and no much larger clone lies one base off it. This entry comes from a study of CD8 T cells in ankylosing spondylitis (dated by TCRdb to about 2017). Study-wide context: T cell receptor beta repertoires were profiled in healthy donors and ankylosing spondylitis patients so that disease-linked TCR variants could be found. Samples of peripheral blood were taken, and for ankylosing spondylitis patients, synovial fluid was collected as well. The full study cohort was made up of roughly 25 ankylosing spondylitis patients and roughly 98 healthy donors. The study at large found these results: A TCR beta motif made up of 7 to 9 highly homologous amino acid variants appeared to be characteristic of blood from ankylosing spondylitis patients. The disease-linked clones were reported to be significantly enriched in matched synovial fluid samples from ankylosing spondylitis patients. Some TCR beta motif variants had previously been reported in synovial fluid and blood of reactive arthritis patients, which suggested common disease-initiation mechanisms. The disease-linked clones had a CD8+ phenotype and were found at relatively low frequencies in peripheral blood.

In the germline V gene, CDR1 corresponds to MDHEN and CDR2 to SYDVKM. Reading from cysteine to phenylalanine, the CDR3 counts 16 amino acids. Only the CDR3 part of the read is kept: 48 bases, read in frame from the first base. Unmatched junction bases come to 14, with V trimmed by 5 bases and J by 11 bases. TCRdb names Illumina HiSeq 2500 as the instrument used. TCR beta libraries were prepared by quantitative 5'-RACE with molecular barcodes. Regarding the original processing steps: Disease-linked TCR variants were identified with a new computational method built on a probabilistic model of VDJ rearrangement. TCRdb reprocessing: public reads trimmed at Q25 with fastp, clones called with MiXCR, in-frame beta chains kept. Rows with a matching CDR3 protein are joined into one entry that keeps the most common DNA and genes. These V and J calls are TCRdb output, not the study's own analysis. The sample profile shows 40,000 to 55,000 distinct CDR3 sequences; roughly 7.3% of them were found once. About 8.5% of the sample lies in the top ten.

The sequence joins TRBV28 to TRBJ2-4, and TRBD2 aligns with 11 junction nucleotides. This TCR was sampled from a female donor with ankylosing spondylitis or in good health (not recorded which). Sequencing was performed on blood, either unsorted or a sorted T cell fraction (not recorded which). The CDR3 here reads CASSPRTSGGPPVQYF. The DNA reads as follows: TGTGCCAGCAGTCCCCGAACTAGCGGGGGCCCTCCCGTTCAGTACTTC.